A selection of T cell receptor beta chains follows, all from one sample in a study of cytomegalovirus exposure and HLA in healthy donors. Assay: immunoSEQ multiplex PCR; the TCRdb copy retains only in-frame clones and omits some. Of around 250,000 clones in the sample, 90% were seen once. The sequencing input was PBMCs. The receptor source for this set is a woman aged 25 to 39 in good health and CMV-seronegative. Each CDR3 is given with its conserved first and last residue.

CDR3aa: CASSLTGGLPTGELFF
v_gene: TRBV5-6
j_gene: TRBJ2-2

CDR3aa: CASSERGSTDTGELFF
v_gene: TRBV2
j_gene: TRBJ2-2

CDR3aa: CASSSGPPQHF
v_gene: TRBV6-6
j_gene: TRBJ1-5

CDR3aa: CASSFKGNYEQYF
v_gene: TRBV27
j_gene: TRBJ2-7

CDR3aa: CASSTASGRDYNEQFF
v_gene: TRBV5-1
j_gene: TRBJ2-1

CDR3aa: CASGQRNTEAFF
v_gene: TRBV6-6
j_gene: TRBJ1-1

CDR3aa: CASSVASGIEDTQYF
v_gene: TRBV5-4
j_gene: TRBJ2-3

CDR3aa: CASSECGQGRTYEQYF
v_gene: TRBV10-1
j_gene: TRBJ2-7

CDR3aa: CASSFGTGHYGYTF
v_gene: TRBV5-5
j_gene: TRBJ1-2

CDR3aa: CASSPPTGANEKLFF
v_gene: TRBV18
j_gene: TRBJ1-4

CDR3aa: CASSLGTYNEQFF
v_gene: TRBV7-3
j_gene: TRBJ2-1

CDR3aa: CASSVPPDTEAFF
v_gene: TRBV25-1
j_gene: TRBJ1-1

CDR3aa: CASSQGQGLGETQYF
v_gene: TRBV6-6
j_gene: TRBJ2-5

CDR3aa: CASSLSRGLHEQYF
v_gene: TRBV11-2
j_gene: TRBJ2-7

CDR3aa: CACSSTGVQETQYF
v_gene: TRBV30
j_gene: TRBJ2-5

CDR3aa: CASSLEGGGPEQYF
v_gene: TRBV5-1
j_gene: TRBJ2-7

CDR3aa: CAWIRGASPGAFF
v_gene: TRBV30
j_gene: TRBJ1-1

CDR3aa: CASSEVARLAGEDNEQFF
v_gene: TRBV6-1
j_gene: TRBJ2-1

CDR3aa: CATSRDLGTGASEQYF
v_gene: TRBV15
j_gene: TRBJ2-7